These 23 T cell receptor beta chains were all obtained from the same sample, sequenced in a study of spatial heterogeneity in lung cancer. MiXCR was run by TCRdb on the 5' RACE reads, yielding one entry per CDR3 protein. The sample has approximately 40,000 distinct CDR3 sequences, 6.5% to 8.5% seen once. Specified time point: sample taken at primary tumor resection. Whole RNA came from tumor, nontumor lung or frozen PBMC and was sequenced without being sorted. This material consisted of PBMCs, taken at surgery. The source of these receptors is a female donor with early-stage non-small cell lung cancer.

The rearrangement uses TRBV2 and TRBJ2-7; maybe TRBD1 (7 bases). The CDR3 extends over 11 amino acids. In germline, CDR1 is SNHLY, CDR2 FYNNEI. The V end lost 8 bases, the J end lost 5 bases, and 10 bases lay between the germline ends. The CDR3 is CASQGGDEQYF. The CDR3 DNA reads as TGTGCCAGCCAGGGGGGCGACGAGCAGTACTTC.

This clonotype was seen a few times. For the CDR3, the DNA is TGTGCCAGCAGCCAAGTCTCGAGGATGGAGACCCAGTACTTC. It is translated as CASSQVSRMETQYF. The chain uses TRBV3-1 and TRBJ2-5; D gene ambiguous. V was clipped by 1 base and J by 5 bases, with 11 bases between them. CDR1 is LGHDT and CDR2 is YNNKEL in the germline V gene (reference sequence). This CDR3 is built from 14 residues.

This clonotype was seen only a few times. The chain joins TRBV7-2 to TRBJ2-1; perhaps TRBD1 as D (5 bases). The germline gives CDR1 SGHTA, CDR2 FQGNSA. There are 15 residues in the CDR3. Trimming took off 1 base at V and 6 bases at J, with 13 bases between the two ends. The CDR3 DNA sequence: TGTGCCAGCAGCTTAGAGGTGGGGCCTAGCAATGAGCAGTTCTTC. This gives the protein CASSLEVGPSNEQFF.

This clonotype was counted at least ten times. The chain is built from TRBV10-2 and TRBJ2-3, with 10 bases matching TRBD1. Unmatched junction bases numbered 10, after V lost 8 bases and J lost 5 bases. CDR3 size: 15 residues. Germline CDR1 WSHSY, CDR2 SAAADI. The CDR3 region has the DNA TGCGCCAGCTCCTTTCCCGGGACAGGGGTAGATACGCAGTATTTT. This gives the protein CASSFPGTGVDTQYF.

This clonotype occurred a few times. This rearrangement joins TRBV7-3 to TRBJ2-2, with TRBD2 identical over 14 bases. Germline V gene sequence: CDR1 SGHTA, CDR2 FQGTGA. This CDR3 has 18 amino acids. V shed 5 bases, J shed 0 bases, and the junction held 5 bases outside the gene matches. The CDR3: CASSPGLAGASNTGELFF. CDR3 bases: TGTGCCAGCAGCCCGGGACTAGCGGGGGCTTCGAACACCGGGGAGCTGTTTTTT.

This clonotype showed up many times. CDR3 sequence reads: CASSPRAENWHGYTF. In DNA form, the CDR3 reads TGTGCCAGCAGCCCAAGGGCAGAAAATTGGCATGGCTACACCTTC. This chain links TRBV7-2 with TRBJ1-2; D gene uncertain. The CDR3 extends over 15 amino acids. CDR1 and CDR2 from the germline V gene are SGHTA and FQGNSA. Trimming stripped 5 bases from V and 6 bases from J, with 19 bases between.

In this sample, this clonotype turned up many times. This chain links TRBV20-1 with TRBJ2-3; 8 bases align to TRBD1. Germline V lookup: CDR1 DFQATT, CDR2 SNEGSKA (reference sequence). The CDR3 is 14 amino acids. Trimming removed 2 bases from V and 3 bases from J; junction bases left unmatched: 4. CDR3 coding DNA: TGCAGTGCTAGATCAGGGGGCCTAACAGATACGCAGTATTTT. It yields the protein CSARSGGLTDTQYF.

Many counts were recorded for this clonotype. The CDR3 sequence: CASSYSSPAVADTQYF. Here the CDR3 DNA reads TGTGCCAGCAGTTACTCATCTCCCGCGGTCGCAGATACGCAGTATTTT. This chain uses TRBV6-2 or TRBV6-3 with TRBJ2-3; D unresolved. The germline CDR1 and CDR2 sequences are MNHEY and SVGEGT. CDR3 length: 16 amino acids. Trimming removed 0 bases at V and 4 bases at J, with 14 bases between.

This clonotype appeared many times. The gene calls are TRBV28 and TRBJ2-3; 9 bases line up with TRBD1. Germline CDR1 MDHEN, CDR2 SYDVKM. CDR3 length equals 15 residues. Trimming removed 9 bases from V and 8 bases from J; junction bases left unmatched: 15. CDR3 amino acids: CASLPGQGPGLTQYF. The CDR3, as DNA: TGTGCCAGTCTCCCGGGACAGGGTCCCGGCCTTACGCAGTATTTT.

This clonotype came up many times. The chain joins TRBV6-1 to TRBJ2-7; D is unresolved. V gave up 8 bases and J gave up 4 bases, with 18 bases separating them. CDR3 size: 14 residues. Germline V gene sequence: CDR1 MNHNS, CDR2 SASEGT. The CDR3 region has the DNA TGTGCCAGCTTCGGCAGAACCTTTCCTTACGAGCAGTACTTC. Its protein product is CASFGRTFPYEQYF.

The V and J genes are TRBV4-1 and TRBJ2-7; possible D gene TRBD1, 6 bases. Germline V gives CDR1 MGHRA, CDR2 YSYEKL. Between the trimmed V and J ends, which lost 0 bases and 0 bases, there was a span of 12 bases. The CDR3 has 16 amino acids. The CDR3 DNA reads TGCGCCAGCAGCCAAGATCGGACAGACTACTCCTACGAGCAGTACTTC. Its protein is CASSQDRTDYSYEQYF.

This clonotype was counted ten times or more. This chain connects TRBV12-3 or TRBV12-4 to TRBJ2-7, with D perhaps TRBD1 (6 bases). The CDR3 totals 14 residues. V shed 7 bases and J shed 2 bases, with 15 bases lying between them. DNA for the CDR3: TGTGCCAGCAATTTCCAGGGGATGGCCTACGAGCAGTACTTC. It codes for CASNFQGMAYEQYF.

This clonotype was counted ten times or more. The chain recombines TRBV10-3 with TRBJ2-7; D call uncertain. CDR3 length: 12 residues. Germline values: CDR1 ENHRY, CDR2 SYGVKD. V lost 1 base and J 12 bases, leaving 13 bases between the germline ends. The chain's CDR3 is CAISEFGRNPYF. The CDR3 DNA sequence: TGTGCCATCAGTGAGTTCGGCAGAAACCCGTACTTC.

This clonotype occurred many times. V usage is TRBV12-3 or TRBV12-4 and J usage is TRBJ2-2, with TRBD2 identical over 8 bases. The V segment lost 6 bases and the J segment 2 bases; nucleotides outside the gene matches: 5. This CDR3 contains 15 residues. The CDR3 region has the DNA TGTGCCAGCAGGGCCAGCGGGGGCAACACCGGGGAGCTGTTTTTT. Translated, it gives CASRASGGNTGELFF.

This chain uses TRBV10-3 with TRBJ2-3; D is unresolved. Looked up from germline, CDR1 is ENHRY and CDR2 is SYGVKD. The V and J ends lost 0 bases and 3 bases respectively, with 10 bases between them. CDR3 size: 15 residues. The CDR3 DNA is TGTGCCATCAGTGAGTCGAGGCCAGTGACAGATACGCAGTATTTT. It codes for CAISESRPVTDTQYF.

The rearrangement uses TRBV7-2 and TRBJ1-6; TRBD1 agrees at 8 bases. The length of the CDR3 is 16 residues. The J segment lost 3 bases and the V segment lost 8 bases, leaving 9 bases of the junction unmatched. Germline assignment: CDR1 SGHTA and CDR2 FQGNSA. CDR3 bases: TGTGCCAGCCGCATTTCGACAGGGGACTATAATTCACCCCTCCACTTT. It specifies CASRISTGDYNSPLHF.

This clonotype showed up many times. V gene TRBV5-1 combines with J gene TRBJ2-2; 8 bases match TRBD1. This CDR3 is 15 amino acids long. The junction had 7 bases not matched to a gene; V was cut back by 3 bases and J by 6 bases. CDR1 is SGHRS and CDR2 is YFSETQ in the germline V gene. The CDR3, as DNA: TGCGCCAGCAGCTCCGGACAGGGAGGAGCCGGGGAGCTGTTTTTT. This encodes CASSSGQGGAGELFF.

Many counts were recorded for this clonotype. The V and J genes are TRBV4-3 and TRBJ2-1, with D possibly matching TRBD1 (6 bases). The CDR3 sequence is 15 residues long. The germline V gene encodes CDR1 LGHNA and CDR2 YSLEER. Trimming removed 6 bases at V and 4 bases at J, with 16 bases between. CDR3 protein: CASRSRLRGYNEQFF. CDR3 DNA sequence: TGCGCCAGCAGGAGCCGTCTAAGGGGGTACAATGAGCAGTTCTTC.

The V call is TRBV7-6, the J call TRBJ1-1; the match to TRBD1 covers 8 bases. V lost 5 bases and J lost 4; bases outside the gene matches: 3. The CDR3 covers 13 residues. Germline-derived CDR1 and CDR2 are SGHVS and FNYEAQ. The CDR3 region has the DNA TGTGCCAGCAGCGCGGACAGGGCCACTGAAGCTTTCTTT. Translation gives CASSADRATEAFF.

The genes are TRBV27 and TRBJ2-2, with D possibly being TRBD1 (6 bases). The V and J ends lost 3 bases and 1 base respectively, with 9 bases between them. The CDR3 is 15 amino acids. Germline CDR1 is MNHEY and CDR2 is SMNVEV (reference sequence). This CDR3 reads CASSFTTGNTGELFF. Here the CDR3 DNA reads TGTGCCAGCAGTTTCACGACAGGGAACACCGGGGAGCTGTTTTTT.

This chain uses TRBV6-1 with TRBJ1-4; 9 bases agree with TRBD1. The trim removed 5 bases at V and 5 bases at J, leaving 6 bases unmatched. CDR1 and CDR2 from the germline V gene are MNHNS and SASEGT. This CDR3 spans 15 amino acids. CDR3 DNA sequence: TGTGCCAGCAGTCTCCAAGGGACAGGGAATGAAAAACTGTTTTTT. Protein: CASSLQGTGNEKLFF.

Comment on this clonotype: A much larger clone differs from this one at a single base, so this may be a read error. In nucleotides, the CDR3 is TGTGCCAGCCGCATCACAGGGGAAATAGAGAGCGAGCAGTACTTC. Its translation is CASRITGEIESEQYF. The rearrangement uses TRBV3-1 and TRBJ2-7; 7 nucleotides line up with TRBD1. There are 15 residues in the CDR3. Germline trimming cut 8 bases from V and 6 bases from J; bases unmatched to any gene: 16. Germline V gene lookup returns CDR1 LGHDT and CDR2 YNNKEL (reference sequence).

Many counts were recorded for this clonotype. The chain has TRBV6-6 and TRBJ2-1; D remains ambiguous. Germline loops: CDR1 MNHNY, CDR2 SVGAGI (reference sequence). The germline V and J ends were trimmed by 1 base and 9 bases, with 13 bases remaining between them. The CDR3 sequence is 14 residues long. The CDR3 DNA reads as TGTGCCAGCAGTTACTATCCGGGCCCCAGTGAGCAGTTCTTC. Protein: CASSYYPGPSEQFF.